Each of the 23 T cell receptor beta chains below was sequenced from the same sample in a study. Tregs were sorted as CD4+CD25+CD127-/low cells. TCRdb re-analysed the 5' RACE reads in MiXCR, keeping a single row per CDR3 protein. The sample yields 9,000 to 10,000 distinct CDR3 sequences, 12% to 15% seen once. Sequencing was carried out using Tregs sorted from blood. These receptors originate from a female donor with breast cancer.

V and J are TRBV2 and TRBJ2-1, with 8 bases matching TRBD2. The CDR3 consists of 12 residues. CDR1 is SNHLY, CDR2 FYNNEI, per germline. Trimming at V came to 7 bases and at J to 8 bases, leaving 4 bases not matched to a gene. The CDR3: CASTGGAHEQFF. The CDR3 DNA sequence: TGTGCCAGCACGGGAGGGGCACATGAGCAGTTCTTC.

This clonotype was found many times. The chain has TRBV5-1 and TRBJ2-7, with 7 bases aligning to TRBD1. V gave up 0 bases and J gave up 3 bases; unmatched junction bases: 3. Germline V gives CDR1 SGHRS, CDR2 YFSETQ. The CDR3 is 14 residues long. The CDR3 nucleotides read TGCGCCAGCAGCTTGGAGACAGGGTACTACGAGCAGTACTTC. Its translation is CASSLETGYYEQYF.

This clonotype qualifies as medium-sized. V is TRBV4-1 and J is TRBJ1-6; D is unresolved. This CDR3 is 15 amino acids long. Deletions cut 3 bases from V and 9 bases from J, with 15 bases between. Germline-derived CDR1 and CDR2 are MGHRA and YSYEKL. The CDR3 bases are TGCGCCAGCAGCCATTGGACTCCCCGAAGTTCACCCCTCCACTTT. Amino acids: CASSHWTPRSSPLHF.

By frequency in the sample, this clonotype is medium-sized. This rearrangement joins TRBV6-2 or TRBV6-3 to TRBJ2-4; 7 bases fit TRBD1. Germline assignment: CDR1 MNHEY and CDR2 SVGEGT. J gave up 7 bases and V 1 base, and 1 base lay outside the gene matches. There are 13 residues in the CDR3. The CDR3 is CASSYFRGNIQYF. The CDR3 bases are TGTGCCAGCAGTTACTTCAGGGGGAACATTCAGTACTTC.

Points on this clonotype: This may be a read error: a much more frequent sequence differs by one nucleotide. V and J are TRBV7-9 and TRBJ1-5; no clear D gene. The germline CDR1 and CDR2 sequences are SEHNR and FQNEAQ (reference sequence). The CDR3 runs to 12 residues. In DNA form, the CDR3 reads TGTGCCAGCAGCTTAGCAGGGCAGCTCCAGCATTTT. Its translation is CASSLAGQLQHF.

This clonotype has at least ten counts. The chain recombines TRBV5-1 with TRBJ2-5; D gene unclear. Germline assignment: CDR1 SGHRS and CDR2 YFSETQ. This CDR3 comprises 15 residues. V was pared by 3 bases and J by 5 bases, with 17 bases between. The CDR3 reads CASSSGRAGVETQYF. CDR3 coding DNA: TGCGCCAGCAGCTCGGGCCGCGCAGGAGTGGAGACCCAGTACTTC.

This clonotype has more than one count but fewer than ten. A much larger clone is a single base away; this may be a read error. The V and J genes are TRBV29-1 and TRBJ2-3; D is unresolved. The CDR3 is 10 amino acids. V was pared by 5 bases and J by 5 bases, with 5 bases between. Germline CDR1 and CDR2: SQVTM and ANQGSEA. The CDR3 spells CSVFGDTQYF. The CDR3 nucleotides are TGCAGCGTTTTTGGAGATACGCAGTATTTT.

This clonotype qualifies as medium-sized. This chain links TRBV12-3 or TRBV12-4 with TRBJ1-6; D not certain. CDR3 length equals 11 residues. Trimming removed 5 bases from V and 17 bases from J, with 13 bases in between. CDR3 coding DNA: TGTGCCAGCAGTCAAACACAGAGCATCCACTTT. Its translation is CASSQTQSIHF.

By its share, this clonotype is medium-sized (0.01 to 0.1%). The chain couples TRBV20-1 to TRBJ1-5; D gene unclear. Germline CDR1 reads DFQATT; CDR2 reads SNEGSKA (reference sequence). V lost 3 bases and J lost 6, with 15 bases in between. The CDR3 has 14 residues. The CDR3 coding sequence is TGCAGTGCTAGCGGTGGAGGGCGGAGTCAGCCCCAGCATTTT. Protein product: CSASGGGRSQPQHF.

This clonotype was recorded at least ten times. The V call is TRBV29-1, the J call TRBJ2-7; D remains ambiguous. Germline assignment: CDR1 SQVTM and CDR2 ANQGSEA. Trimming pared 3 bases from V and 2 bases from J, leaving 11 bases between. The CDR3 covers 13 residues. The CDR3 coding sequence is TGCAGCGTTGACATGGGGAACCCCTACGAGCAGTACTTC. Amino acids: CSVDMGNPYEQYF.

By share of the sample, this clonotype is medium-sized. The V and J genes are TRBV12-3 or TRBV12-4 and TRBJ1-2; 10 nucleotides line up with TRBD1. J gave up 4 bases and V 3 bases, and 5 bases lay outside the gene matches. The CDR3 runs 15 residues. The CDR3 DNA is TGTGCCAGCAGTTTTTCCGGGACAGGGGTCTATGGCTACACCTTC. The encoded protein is CASSFSGTGVYGYTF.

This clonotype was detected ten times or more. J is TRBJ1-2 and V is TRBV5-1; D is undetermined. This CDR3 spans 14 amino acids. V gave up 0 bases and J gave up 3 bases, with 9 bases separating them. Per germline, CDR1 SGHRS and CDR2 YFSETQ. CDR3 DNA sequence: TGCGCCAGCAGCTTGGCCGGTGCGGACTATGGCTACACCTTC. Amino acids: CASSLAGADYGYTF.

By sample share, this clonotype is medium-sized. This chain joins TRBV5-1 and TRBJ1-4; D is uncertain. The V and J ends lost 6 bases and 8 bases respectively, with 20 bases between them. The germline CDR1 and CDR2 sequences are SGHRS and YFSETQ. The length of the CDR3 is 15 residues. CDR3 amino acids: CASKKGKAESEKLFF. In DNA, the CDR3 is TGCGCCAGCAAAAAGGGCAAGGCGGAATCCGAAAAACTGTTTTTT.

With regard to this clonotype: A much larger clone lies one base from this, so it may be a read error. CDR3 sequence (DNA): TGTGCCTGCAGCTTACTAGATACGCAGTATTTT. Encoded protein: CACSLLDTQYF. This sequence joins TRBV7-2 and TRBJ2-3; D unclear. Germline V gene lookup returns CDR1 SGHTA and CDR2 FQGNSA. The CDR3 has 11 residues.

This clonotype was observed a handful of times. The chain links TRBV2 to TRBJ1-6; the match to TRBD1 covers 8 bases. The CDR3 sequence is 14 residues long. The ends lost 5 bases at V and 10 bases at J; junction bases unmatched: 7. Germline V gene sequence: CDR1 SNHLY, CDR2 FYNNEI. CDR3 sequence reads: CASSYDRGGSPLHF. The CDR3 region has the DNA TGTGCCAGCAGTTACGACAGGGGCGGATCACCCCTCCACTTT.

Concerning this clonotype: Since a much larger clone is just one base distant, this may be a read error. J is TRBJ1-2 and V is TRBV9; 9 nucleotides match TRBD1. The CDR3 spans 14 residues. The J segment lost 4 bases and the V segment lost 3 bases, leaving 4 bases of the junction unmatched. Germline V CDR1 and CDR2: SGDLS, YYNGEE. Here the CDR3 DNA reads TGTGCCAGCAGCGGAGCGACAGGGGGCTATGGCTACACCTTC. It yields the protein CASSGATGGYGYTF.

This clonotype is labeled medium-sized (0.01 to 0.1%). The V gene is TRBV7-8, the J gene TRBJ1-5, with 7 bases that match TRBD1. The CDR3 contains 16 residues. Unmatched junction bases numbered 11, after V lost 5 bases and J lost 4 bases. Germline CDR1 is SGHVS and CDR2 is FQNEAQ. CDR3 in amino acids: CASSPSGGGRNQPQHF. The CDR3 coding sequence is TGTGCCAGCAGCCCATCCGGAGGGGGCCGGAATCAGCCCCAGCATTTT.

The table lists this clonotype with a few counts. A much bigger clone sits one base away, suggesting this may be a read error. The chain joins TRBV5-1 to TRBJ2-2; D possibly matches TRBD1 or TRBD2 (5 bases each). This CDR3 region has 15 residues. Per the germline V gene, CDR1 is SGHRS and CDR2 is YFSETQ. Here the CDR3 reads CASSLRDQSTGELSF. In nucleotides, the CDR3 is TGCGCCAGCAGCTTGCGGGACCAGTCAACCGGGGAGCTGTCTTTT. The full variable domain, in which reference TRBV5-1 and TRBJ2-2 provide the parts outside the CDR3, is KAGVTQTPRYLIKTRGQQVTLSCSPISGHRSVSWYQQTPGQGLQFLFEYFSETQRNKGNFPGRFSGRQFSNSRSEMNVSTLELGDSALYLCASSLRDQSTGELSFGEGSRLTVL.

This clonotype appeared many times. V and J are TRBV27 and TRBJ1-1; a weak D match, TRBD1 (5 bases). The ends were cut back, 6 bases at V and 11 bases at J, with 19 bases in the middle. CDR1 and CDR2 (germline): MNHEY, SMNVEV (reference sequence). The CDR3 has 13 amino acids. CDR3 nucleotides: TGTGCCAGCAGGGCAGGACACCGCCCGGGGGCTTTCTTT. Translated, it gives CASRAGHRPGAFF.

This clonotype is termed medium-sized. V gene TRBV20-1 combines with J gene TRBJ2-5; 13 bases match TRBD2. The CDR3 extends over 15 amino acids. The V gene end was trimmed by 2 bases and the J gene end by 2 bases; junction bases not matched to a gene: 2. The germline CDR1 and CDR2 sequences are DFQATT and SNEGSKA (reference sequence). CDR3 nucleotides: TGCAGTGCTAGACAGGGACTAGCGGGGCAAGAGACCCAGTACTTC. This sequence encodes CSARQGLAGQETQYF.

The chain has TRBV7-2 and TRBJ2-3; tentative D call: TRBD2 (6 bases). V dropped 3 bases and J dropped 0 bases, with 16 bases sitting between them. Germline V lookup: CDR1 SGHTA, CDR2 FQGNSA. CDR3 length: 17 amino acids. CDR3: CASSFSPHSGSTDTQYF. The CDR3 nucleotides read TGTGCCAGCAGCTTCTCCCCCCATAGCGGAAGCACAGATACGCAGTATTTT.

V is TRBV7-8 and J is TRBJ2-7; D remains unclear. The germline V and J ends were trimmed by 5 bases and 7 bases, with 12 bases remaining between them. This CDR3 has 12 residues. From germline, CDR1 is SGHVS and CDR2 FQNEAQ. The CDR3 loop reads CASSRRTSEQYF. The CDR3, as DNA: TGTGCCAGCAGCCGCAGGACCAGTGAGCAGTACTTC.

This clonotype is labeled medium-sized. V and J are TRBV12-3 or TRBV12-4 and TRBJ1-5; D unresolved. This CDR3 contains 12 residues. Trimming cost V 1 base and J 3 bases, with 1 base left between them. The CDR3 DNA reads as TGTGCCAGCAGTTTAGACAATCAGCCCCAGCATTTT. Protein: CASSLDNQPQHF.